This TCR beta chain was obtained from a study of CD8+CD57+ T cells in acquired aplastic anemia (dated by TCRdb to 2016 to 2018). Context from the whole study: Extracted DNA from sorted CD4+ and CD8+ cells averaged approximately 3 ug, ranging from roughly 0.17 to 27.4 ug. A CD8+CD57+ expansion meant a frequency higher than the mean frequency seen in healthy subjects. Findings and caveats that apply to the study as a whole: CD8+ Simpson's diversity did not differ significantly between patients and healthy controls (P=0.060). Around 30 CD8+ CDR3 sequences were shared between patients and controls but appeared highly expressed in patients and within their immunodominant clones.

A remark on this clonotype: Its antigen is currently not known. No much larger clone exists at a distance of one base, and base qualities are not known.

Patients chosen for sequencing had shown expansion of CD8+CD57+ cells by flow cytometry. Severe acquired aplastic anemia was diagnosed in all patients according to International Study of Aplastic Anemia and Agranulocytosis and Camitta criteria. Patients had received no therapy at the time of blood sampling. In the study, sorted CD4+ and CD8+ blood T cells from patients with severe aplastic anemia and from healthy subjects underwent deep sequencing of TCR repertoires. In the USA, patient enrollment took place under clinicaltrials.gov protocols 00001620, 01623167, 00001397, 00071045, 00081523 and 00961064. Ficoll-Paque density gradient centrifugation was used to isolate peripheral blood mononuclear cells. Before DNA extraction, CD4+ and CD8+ T cells were sorted by FACS or by magnetic beads. Profiling of TCR beta VDJ combinations and CDR3 sequences used genomic DNA as the template. An Illumina HiSeq 2000 was the platform used for TCR repertoire sequencing. As for how the authors treated the data: Repertoires were assessed using TRBV/TRBJ rearrangement plots, CDR3 size and DJ length profiles, and Simpson's diversity index. The most abundant DNA sequence in the deep sequencing data was defined as the immunodominant clone. CDR3 amino acid sequences were checked for sharing between subjects and were compared against published repertoires and the VDJdb database. In-frame beta chains were kept once TCRdb had trimmed the public reads at Q25 with fastp and called clones with MiXCR. Entries are consolidated by CDR3 protein sequence, retaining the most common genes and DNA. The V and J calls shown here were made by TCRdb, not taken from the authors' results. The sample profile shows 130,000 or so distinct CDR3 sequences; 55% to 60% of them were found once. Of the sample, under 35% falls within the top ten clones.

The TCR originated in a human donor with aplastic anemia. What was sequenced was sorted CD4+, CD8+, or CD8+CD57+ T cells (not recorded which) from PBMCs.

CDR3 reads: CASSQGRAYEQYF. At the DNA level, the sequence is TGTGCCAGCAGCCAGGGAAGAGCCTACGAGCAGTACTTC. This receptor chain uses TRBV4-2 and TRBJ2-7; there is no confident call for the D gene. V gives up 3 bases and J gives up 2 bases, and the segment between their germline ends measures 8 bases. The germline V gene provides CDR1 LGHNA and CDR2 YNFKEQ. Including cysteine and phenylalanine, the CDR3 has 13 amino acids. The entry retains the CDR3 DNA only, 39 bases that are in frame from base 1.